This TCR beta chain was recovered during a study of blood T cell repertoires in COVID-19. Symptom resolution, clearance, or two negative PCRs marked donors in Cohort 3 as recovered. V lost 1 base and J 0 bases, leaving 8 bases between the germline ends. CDR3 size: 14 residues. The germline V gene encodes CDR1 SGDLS and CDR2 YYNGEE. This clone was counted once. The protocol was immunoSEQ multiplex PCR, while the TCRdb copy is restricted to in-frame clones and leaves out a portion. The sample carries approximately 290,000 clones, roughly 90% recorded once. The sequencing sample was made of PBMCs or T cells enriched from blood (not recorded which). This receptor was obtained from a woman in her thirties who had recovered from COVID-19. The rearrangement uses TRBV9 and TRBJ2-7; D remains unclear. CDR3 amino acids: CASSVTDNSYEQYF. The CDR3 region has the DNA TGTGCCAGCAGCGTAACTGACAACTCCTACGAGCAGTACTTC. Complete variable domain (other parts from reference TRBV9 and TRBJ2-7): DSGVTQTPKHLITATGQRVTLRCSPRSGDLSVYWYQQSLDQGLQFLIQYYNGEERAKGNILERFSAQQFPDLHSELNLSSLELGDSALYFCASSVTDNSYEQYFGPGTRLTVT.